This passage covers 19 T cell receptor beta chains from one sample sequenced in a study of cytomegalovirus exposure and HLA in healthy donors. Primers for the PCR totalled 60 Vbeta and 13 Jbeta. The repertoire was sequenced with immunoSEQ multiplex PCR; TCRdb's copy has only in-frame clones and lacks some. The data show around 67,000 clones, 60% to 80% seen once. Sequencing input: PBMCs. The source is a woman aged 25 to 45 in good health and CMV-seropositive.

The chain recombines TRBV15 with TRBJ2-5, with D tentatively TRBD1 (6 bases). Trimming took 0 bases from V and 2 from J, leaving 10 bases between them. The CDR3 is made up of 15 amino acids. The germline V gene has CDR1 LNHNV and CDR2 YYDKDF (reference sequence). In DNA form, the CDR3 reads TGTGCCACCAGCAGAGACCCAGGACAGCAAGAGACCCAGTACTTC. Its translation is CATSRDPGQQETQYF.

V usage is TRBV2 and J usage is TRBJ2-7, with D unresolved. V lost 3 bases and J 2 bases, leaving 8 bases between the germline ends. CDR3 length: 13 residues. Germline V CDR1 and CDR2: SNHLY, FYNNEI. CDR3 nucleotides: TGTGCCAGCAGTGACGTCAGGACCTACGAGCAGTACTTC. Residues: CASSDVRTYEQYF.

The CDR3 sequence: CASSSDRGRGGELFF. For the CDR3, the DNA is TGTGCCAGCAGCTCTGACAGGGGGCGCGGCGGGGAGCTGTTTTTT. V usage is TRBV7-9 and J usage is TRBJ2-2, with 10 bases matching TRBD1. There are 15 residues in the CDR3. The germline V gene has CDR1 SEHNR and CDR2 FQNEAQ (reference sequence). V dropped 4 bases and J dropped 7; count of bases not matched to a gene: 6.

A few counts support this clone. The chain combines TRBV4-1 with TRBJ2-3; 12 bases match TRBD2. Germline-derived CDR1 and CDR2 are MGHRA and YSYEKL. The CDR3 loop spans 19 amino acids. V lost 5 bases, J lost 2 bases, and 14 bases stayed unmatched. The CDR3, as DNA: TGCGCCAGCAGCACACCTAGCGGGAGGGCAGCTATACTCACAGATACGCAGTATTTT. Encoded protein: CASSTPSGRAAILTDTQYF.

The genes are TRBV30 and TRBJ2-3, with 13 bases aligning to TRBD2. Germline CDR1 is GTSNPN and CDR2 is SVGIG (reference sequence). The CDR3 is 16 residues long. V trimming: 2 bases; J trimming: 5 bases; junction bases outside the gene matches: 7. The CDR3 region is CAWSKLAGGREDTQYF. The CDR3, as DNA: TGTGCCTGGAGTAAACTAGCGGGAGGGCGGGAAGATACGCAGTATTTT.

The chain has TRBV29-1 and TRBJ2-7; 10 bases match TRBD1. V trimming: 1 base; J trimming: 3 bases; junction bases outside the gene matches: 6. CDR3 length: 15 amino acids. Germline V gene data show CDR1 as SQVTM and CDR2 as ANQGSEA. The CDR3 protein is CSVEVLRTGGYEQYF. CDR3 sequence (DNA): TGCAGCGTTGAAGTGTTAAGGACAGGGGGCTACGAGCAGTACTTC.

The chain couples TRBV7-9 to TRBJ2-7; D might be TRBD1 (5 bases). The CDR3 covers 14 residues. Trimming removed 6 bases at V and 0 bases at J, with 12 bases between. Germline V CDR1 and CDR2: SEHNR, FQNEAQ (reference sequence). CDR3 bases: TGTGCCAGCAGTACATCGCAGGGCTCCTACGAGCAGTACTTC. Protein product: CASSTSQGSYEQYF.

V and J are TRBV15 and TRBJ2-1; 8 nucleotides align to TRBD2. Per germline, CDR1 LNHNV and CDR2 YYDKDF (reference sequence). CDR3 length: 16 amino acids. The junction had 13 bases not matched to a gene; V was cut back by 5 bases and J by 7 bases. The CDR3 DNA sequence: TGTGCCACCAGCCATGGGACTAGTGGAGTTACAAATGAGCAGTTCTTC. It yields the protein CATSHGTSGVTNEQFF.

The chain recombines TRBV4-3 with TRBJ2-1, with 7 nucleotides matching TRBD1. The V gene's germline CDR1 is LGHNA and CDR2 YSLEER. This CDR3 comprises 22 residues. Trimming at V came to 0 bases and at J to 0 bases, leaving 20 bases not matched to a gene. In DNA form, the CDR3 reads TGCGCCAGCAGCCAAGATCTATCAACCGGGACAGTTTCTTCTAGCTCCTACAATGAGCAGTTCTTC. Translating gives CASSQDLSTGTVSSSSYNEQFF.

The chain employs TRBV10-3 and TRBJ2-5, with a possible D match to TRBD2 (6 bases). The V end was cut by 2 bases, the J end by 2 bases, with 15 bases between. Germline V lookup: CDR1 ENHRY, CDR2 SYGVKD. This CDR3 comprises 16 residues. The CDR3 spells CAISEGEAGAQETQYF. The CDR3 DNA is TGTGCCATCAGTGAGGGGGAGGCTGGCGCGCAAGAGACCCAGTACTTC.

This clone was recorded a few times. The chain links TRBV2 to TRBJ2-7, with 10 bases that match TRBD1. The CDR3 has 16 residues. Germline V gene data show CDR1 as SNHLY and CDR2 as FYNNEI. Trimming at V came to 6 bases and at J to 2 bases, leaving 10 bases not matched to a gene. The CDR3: CASSPGRDRGTYEQYF. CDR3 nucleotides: TGTGCCAGCAGCCCGGGGAGGGACAGGGGTACCTACGAGCAGTACTTC.

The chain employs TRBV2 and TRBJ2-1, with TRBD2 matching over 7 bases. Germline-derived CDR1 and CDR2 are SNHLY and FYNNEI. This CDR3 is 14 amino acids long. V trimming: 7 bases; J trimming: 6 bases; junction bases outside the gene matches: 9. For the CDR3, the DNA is TGTGCCAGCAATAGAGGGAGGGGAAGCAATGAGCAGTTCTTC. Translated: CASNRGRGSNEQFF.

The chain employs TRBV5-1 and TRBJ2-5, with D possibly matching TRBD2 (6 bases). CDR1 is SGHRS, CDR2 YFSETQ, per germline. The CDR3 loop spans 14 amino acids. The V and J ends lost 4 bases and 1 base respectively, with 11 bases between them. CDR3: CASSTGRGQETQYF. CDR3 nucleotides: TGCGCCAGCAGCACGGGGCGGGGCCAAGAGACCCAGTACTTC.

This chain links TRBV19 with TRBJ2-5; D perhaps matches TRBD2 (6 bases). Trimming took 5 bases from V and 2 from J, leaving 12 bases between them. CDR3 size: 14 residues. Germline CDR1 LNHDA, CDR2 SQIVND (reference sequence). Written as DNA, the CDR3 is TGTGCCAGTAGTCCGTGGGGGGTACAAGAGACCCAGTACTTC. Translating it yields CASSPWGVQETQYF.

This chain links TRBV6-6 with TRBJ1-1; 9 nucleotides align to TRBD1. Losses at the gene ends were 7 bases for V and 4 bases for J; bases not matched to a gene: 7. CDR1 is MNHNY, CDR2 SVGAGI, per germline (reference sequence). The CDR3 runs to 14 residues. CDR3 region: CASIPQGAITEAFF. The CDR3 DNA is TGTGCCAGCATCCCACAGGGGGCGATCACTGAAGCTTTCTTT.

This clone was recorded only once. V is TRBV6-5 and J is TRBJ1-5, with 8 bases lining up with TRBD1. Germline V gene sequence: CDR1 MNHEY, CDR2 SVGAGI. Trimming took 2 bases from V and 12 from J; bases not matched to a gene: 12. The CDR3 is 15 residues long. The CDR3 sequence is CASSYRGQGIDRQHF. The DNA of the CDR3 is TGTGCCAGCAGTTACCGCGGACAGGGAATAGATCGCCAGCATTTT.

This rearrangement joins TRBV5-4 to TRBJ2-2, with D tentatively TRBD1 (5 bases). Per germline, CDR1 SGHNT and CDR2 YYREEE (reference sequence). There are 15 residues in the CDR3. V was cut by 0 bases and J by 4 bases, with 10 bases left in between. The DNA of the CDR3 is TGTGCCAGCAGCTTGGGGAGAACAGGCACCGGGGAGCTGTTTTTT. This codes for CASSLGRTGTGELFF.

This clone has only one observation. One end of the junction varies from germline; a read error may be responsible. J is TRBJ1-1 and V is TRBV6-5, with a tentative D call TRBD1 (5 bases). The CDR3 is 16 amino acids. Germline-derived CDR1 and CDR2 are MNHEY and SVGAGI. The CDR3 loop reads CASRYWATDSSGEAFF. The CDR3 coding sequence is TGTGCCAGCAGATACTGGGCGACAGACTCATCTGGTGAAGCTTTCTTT.

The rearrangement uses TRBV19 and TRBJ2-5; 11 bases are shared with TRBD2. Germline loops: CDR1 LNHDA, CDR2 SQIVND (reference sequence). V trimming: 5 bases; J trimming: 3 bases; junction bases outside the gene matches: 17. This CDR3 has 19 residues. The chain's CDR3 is CASSSYLTSGNRIEETQYF. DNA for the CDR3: TGTGCCAGTAGTTCCTATCTGACTAGCGGGAATAGAATAGAAGAGACCCAGTACTTC.